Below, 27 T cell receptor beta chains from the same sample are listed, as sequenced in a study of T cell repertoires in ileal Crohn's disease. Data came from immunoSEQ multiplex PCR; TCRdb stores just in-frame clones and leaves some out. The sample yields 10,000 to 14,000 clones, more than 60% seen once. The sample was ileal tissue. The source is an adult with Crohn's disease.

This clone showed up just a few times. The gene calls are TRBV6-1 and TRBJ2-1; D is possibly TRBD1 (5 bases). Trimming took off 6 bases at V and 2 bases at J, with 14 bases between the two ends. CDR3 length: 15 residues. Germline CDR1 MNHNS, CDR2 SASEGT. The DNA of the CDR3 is TGTGCCAGCAGGGATCGGACACTAACCTACAATGAGCAGTTCTTC. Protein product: CASRDRTLTYNEQFF.

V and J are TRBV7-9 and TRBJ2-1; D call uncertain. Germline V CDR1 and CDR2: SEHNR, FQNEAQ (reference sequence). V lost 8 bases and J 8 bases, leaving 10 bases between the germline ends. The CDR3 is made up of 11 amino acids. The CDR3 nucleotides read TGTGCCAGCGGCCCTTTCCATGAGCAGTTCTTC. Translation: CASGPFHEQFF. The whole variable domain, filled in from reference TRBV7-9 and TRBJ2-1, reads DTGVSQNPRHKITKRGQNVTFRCDPISEHNRLYWYRQTLGQGPEFLTYFQNEAQLEKSRLLSDRFSAERPKGSFSTLEIQRTEQGDSAMYLCASGPFHEQFFGPGTRLTVL.

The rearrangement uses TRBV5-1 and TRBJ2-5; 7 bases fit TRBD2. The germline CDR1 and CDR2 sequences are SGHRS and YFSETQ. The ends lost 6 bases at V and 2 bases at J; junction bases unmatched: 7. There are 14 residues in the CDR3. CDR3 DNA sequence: TGCGCCAGCAAGGAACTAGCGAATCAAGAGACCCAGTACTTC. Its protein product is CASKELANQETQYF.

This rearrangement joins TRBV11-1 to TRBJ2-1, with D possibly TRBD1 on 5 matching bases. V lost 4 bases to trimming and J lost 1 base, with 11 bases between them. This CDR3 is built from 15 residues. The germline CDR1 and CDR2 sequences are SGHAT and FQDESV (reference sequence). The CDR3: CASSSAGLSYNEQFF. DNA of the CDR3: TGTGCCAGCAGCTCTGCAGGGTTATCCTACAATGAGCAGTTCTTC. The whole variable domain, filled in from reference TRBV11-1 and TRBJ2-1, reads EAEVAQSPRYKITEKSQAVAFWCDPISGHATLYWYRQILGQGPELLVQFQDESVVDDSQLPKDRFSAERLKGVDSTLKIQPAELGDSAMYLCASSSAGLSYNEQFFGPGTRLTVL.

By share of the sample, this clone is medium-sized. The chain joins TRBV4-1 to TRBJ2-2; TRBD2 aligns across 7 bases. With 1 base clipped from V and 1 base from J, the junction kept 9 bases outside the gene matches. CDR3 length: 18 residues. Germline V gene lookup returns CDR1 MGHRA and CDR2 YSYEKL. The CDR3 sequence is CASSQVSGAAMNTGELFF. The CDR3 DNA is TGCGCCAGCAGCCAAGTCAGCGGGGCTGCAATGAACACCGGGGAGCTGTTTTTT.

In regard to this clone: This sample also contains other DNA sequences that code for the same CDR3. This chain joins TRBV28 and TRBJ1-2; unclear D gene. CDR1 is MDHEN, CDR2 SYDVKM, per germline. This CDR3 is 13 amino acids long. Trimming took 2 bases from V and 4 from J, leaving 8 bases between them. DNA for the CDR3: TGTGCCAGCAGTTTACTCTCGCGCTATGGCTACACCTTC. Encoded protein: CASSLLSRYGYTF.

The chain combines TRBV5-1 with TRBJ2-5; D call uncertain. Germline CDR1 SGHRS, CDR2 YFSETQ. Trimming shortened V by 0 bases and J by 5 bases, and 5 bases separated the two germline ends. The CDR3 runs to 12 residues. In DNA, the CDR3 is TGCGCCAGCAGCTTGGACGGGGAGACCCAGTACTTC. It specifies CASSLDGETQYF.

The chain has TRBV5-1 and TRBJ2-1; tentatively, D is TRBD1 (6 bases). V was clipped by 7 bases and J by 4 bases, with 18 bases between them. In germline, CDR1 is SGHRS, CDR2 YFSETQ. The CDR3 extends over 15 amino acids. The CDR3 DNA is TGCGCCAGCGGAAGGGGTCAGGGGTTATACAATGAGCAGTTCTTC. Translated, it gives CASGRGQGLYNEQFF.

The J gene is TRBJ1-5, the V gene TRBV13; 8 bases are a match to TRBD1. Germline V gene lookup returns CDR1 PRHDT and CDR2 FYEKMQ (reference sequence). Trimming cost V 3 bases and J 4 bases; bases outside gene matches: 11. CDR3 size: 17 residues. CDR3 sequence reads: CASSLGFPDRGNQPQHF. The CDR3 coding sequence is TGTGCCAGCAGCTTGGGCTTCCCCGACAGGGGTAATCAGCCCCAGCATTTT.

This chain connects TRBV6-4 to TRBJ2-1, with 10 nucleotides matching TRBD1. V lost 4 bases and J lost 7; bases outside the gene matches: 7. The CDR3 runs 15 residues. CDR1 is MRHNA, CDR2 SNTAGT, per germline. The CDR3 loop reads CASSVSGTGVNEQFF. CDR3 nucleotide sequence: TGTGCCAGCAGTGTATCCGGGACAGGGGTTAATGAGCAGTTCTTC.

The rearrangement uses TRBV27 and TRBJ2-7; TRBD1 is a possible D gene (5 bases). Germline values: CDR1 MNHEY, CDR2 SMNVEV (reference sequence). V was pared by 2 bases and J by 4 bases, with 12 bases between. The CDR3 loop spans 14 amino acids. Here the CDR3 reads CASSLGRVVYEQYF. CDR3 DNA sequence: TGTGCCAGCAGTTTAGGCAGGGTAGTATACGAGCAGTACTTC.

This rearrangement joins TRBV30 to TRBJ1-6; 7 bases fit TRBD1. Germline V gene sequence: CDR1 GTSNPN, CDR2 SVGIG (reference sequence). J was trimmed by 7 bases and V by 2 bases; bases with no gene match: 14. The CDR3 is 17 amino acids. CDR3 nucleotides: TGTGCCTGGAGTCCCAACCTAGGGGGCGCATTAAATTCACCCCTCCACTTT. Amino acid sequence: CAWSPNLGGALNSPLHF.

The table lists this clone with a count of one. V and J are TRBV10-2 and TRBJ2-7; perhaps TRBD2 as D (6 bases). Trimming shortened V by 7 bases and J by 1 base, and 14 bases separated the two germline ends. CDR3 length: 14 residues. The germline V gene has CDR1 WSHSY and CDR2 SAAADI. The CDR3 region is CASIEEGLSYEQYF. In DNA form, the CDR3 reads TGCGCCAGCATAGAGGAGGGCCTATCCTACGAGCAGTACTTC.

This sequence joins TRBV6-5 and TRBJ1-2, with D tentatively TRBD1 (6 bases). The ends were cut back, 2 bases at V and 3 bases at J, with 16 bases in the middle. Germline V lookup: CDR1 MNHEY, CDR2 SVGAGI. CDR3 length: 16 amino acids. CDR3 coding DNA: TGTGCCAGCAGTTACGGGCGACAGGCGTTCGACTATGGCTACACCTTC. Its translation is CASSYGRQAFDYGYTF.

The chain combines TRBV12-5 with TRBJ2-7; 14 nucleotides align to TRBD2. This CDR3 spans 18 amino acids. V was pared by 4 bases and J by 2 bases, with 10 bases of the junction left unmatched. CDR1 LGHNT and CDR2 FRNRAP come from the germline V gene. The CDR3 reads CASGSPPTSGGETYEQYF. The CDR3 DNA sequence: TGTGCTAGTGGTTCCCCCCCGACTAGCGGGGGGGAAACCTACGAGCAGTACTTC.

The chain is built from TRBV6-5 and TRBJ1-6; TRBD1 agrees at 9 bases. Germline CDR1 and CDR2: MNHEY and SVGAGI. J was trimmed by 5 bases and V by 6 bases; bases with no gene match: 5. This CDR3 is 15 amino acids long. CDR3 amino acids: CASSDTGGNNSPLHF. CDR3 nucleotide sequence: TGTGCCAGCAGCGATACAGGGGGCAATAATTCACCCCTCCACTTT.

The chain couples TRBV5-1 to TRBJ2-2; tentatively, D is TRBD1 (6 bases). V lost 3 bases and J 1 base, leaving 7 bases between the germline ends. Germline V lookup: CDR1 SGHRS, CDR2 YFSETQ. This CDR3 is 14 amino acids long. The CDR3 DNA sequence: TGCGCCAGCAGCTCGGGACAGAACACCGGGGAGCTGTTTTTT. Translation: CASSSGQNTGELFF.

The CDR3 nucleotides are TGTGCCACCAGCAGAGAAACAGGGTTCAATCAGCCCCAGCATTTT. This codes for CATSRETGFNQPQHF. This chain uses TRBV15 with TRBJ1-5; possible D gene TRBD1, 6 bases. V gave up 0 bases and J gave up 3 bases, with 9 bases separating them. Germline V gene lookup returns CDR1 LNHNV and CDR2 YYDKDF (reference sequence). The CDR3 has 15 amino acids.

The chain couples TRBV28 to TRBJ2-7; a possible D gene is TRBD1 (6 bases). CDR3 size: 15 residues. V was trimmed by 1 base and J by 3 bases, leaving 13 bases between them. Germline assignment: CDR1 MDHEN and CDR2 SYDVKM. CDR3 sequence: CASSLSLTGNYEQYF. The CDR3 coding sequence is TGTGCCAGCAGTTTATCCCTAACAGGGAACTACGAGCAGTACTTC.

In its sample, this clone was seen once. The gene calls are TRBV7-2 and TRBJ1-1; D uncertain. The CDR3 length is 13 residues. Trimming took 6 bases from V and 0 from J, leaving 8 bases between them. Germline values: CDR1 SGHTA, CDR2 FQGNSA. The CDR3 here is CASRFTLNTEAFF. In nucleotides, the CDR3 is TGTGCCAGCAGATTTACACTGAACACTGAAGCTTTCTTT.

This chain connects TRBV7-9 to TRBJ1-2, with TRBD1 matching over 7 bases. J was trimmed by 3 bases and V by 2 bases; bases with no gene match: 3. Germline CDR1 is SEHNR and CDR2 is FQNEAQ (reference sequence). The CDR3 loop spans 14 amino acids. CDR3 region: CASSLTGADYGYTF. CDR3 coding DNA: TGTGCCAGCAGCTTAACAGGGGCCGACTATGGCTACACCTTC.

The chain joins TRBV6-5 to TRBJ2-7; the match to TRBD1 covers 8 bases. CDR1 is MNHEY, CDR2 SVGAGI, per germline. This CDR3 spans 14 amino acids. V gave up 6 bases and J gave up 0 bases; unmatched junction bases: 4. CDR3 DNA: TGTGCCAGCAGCCGACAGGGGCCCTCCTACGAGCAGTACTTC. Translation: CASSRQGPSYEQYF.

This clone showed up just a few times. The CDR3 region is CAILDRGAGDTQYF. The CDR3, as DNA: TGTGCCATCTTAGATCGGGGGGCAGGAGATACGCAGTATTTT. The chain combines TRBV10-3 with TRBJ2-3; a weak D match, TRBD2 (7 bases). Between the trimmed V and J ends, which lost 8 bases and 5 bases, there was a span of 17 bases. Germline V gives CDR1 ENHRY, CDR2 SYGVKD. The CDR3 covers 14 residues.

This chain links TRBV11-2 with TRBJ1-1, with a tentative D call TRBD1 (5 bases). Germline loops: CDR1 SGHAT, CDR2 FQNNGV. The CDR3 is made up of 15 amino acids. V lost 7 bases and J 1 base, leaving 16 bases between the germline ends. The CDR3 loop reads CASTLGPAQNTEAFF. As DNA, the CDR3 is TGTGCCAGCACCCTGGGGCCCGCCCAGAACACTGAAGCTTTCTTT.

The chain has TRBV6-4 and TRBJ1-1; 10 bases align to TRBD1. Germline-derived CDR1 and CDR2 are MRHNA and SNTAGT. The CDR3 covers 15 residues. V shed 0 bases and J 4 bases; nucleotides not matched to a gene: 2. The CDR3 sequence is CASSDSGQGTTEAFF. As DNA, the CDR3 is TGTGCCAGCAGTGACTCGGGACAGGGGACCACTGAAGCTTTCTTT.

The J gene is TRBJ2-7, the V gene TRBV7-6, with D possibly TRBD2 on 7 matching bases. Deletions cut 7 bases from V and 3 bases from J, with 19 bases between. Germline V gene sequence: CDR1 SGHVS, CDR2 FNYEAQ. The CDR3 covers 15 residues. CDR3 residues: CASTIAGGRGYEQYF. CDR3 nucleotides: TGTGCCAGCACCATAGCGGGCGGCAGGGGCTACGAGCAGTACTTC.

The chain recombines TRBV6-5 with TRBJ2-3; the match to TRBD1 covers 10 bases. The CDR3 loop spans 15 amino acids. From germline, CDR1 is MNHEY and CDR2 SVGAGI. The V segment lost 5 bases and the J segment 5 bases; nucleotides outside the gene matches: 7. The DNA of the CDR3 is TGTGCCAGCAGTCCCGGGACAGGGGCGGTAGATACGCAGTATTTT. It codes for CASSPGTGAVDTQYF.